The clone carrying this T cell receptor (beta chain) was seen ten or more times. The antigen remains unidentified. This sample was taken from a study of T cells in Graves' hyperthyroidism and ophthalmopathy. Study outcomes and limitations: Model output signaled ophthalmopathy a median 6.5 months ahead of onset. Most expanded thyroid clonotypes above 0.001 recurred in blood.

There were TCR beta CDR3 regions amplified from RNA transcripts. Researchers ran a first-round RT-PCR on the TCR CDR3 using the HTBI primer set. MiXCR was run by TCRdb on the multiplex PCR reads, yielding one entry per CDR3 protein. Seen here are under 400,000 distinct CDR3 sequences, over 15% observed once, and the top ten hold around 16%. This TCR came from a woman aged 40 to 50 with Graves' ophthalmopathy. Sample: blood.

The CDR3 DNA follows: TGTGCCAGCCCTGGGACTAGCGGGAGTGGGCAAGAGACCCAGTACTTC. Its translation is CASPGTSGSGQETQYF. This chain connects TRBV12-3 or TRBV12-4 to TRBJ2-5; 14 bases map to TRBD2. There are 16 residues in the CDR3. Unmatched junction bases numbered 7, after V lost 8 bases and J lost 2 bases.